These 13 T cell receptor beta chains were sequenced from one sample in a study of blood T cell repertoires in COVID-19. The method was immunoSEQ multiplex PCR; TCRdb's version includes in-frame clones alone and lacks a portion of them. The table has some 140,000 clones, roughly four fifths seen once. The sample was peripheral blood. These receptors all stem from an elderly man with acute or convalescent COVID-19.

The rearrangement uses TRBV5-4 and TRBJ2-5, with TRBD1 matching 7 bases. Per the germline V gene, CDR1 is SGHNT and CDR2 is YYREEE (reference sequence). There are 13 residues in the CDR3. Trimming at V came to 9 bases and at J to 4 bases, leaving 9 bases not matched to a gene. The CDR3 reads CATRTGVSETQYF. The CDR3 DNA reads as TGTGCCACCAGGACAGGCGTATCAGAGACCCAGTACTTC.

CDR3 protein: CASSFRPGRGGRVENEQFF. CDR3 nucleotide sequence: TGTGCCAGCAGTTTCCGCCCGGGGCGGGGGGGCCGGGTTGAGAATGAGCAGTTCTTC. The chain couples TRBV6-2 or TRBV6-3 to TRBJ2-1; 9 positions match TRBD2. Trimming at V came to 4 bases and at J to 7 bases, leaving 20 bases not matched to a gene. CDR1 is MNHEY and CDR2 is SVGEGT in the germline V gene. CDR3 length: 19 residues.

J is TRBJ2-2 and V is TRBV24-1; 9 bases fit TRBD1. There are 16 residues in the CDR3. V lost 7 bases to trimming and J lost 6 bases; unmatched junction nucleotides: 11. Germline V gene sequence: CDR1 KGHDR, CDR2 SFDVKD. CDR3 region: CATRVTGTGSAGELFF. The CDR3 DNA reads TGTGCCACCAGGGTCACCGGGACAGGGAGCGCCGGGGAGCTGTTTTTT.

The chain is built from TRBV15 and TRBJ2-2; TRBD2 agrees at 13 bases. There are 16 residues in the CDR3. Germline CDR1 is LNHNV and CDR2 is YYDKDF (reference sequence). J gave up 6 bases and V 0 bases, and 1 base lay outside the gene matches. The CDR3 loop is CATSRDGLAGAGELFF. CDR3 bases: TGTGCCACCAGCAGAGATGGACTAGCGGGGGCCGGGGAGCTGTTTTTT.

CDR3 in DNA: TGTGCCAGCAGTCCCCAGGGGGCTGGTAGCTACACCTTC. Translated: CASSPQGAGSYTF. This sequence joins TRBV27 and TRBJ1-2; 8 bases match TRBD1. This CDR3 is 13 amino acids long. Germline CDR1 is MNHEY and CDR2 is SMNVEV (reference sequence). The trim removed 5 bases at V and 9 bases at J, leaving 8 bases unmatched.

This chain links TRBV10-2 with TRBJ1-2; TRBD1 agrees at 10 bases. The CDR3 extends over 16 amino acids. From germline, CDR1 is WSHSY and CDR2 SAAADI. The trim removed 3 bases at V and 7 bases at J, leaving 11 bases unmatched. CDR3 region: CASSDIRQGASVGYTF. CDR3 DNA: TGCGCCAGCAGTGACATTCGACAGGGGGCATCGGTTGGCTACACCTTC.

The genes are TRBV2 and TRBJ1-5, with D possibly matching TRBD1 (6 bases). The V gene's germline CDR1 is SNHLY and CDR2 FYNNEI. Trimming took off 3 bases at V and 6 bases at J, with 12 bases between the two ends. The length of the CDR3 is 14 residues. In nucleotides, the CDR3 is TGTGCCAGCAGTGACCAGGGGCAGAGTCAGCCCCAGCATTTT. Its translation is CASSDQGQSQPQHF.

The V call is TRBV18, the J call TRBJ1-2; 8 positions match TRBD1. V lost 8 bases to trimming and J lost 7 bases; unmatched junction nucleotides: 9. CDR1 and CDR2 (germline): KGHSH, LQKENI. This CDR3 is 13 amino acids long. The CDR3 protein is CASTTDREGGYTF. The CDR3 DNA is TGTGCCAGCACGACGGACAGGGAGGGTGGCTACACCTTC.

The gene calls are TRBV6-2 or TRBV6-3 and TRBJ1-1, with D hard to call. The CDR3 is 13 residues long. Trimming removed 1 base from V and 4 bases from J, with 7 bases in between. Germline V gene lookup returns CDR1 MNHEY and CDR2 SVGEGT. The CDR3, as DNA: TGTGCCAGCAGTTACTTCAGATCCACTGAAGCTTTCTTT. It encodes CASSYFRSTEAFF.

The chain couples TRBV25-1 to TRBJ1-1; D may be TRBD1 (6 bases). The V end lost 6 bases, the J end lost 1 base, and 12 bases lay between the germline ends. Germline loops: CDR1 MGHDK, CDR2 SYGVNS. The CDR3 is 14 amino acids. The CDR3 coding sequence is TGTGCCAGCAGCCCAGGACAGCCGAACACTGAAGCTTTCTTT. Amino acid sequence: CASSPGQPNTEAFF.

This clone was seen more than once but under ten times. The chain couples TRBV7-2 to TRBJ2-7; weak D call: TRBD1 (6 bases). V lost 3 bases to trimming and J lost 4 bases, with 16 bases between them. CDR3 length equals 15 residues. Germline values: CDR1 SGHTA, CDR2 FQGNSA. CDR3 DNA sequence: TGTGCCAGCAGCTTCGGATCCCAGGGGTGGTACGAGCAGTACTTC. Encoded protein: CASSFGSQGWYEQYF.

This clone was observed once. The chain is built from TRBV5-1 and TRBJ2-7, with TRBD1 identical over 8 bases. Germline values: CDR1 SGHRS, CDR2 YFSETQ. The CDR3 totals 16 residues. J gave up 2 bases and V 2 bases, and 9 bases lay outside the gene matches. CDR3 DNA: TGCGCCAGCAGCTTCGGGGCAGGGACAGGAACCTACGAGCAGTACTTC. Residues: CASSFGAGTGTYEQYF.

The CDR3 is CASSETRFLNTEAFF. The CDR3 region has the DNA TGTGCCAGCAGTGAAACTAGATTTCTGAACACTGAAGCTTTCTTT. The chain is built from TRBV6-1 and TRBJ1-1; no firm D call. The V end was cut by 2 bases, the J end by 0 bases, with 10 bases between. The length of the CDR3 is 15 residues. Looked up from germline, CDR1 is MNHNS and CDR2 is SASEGT.